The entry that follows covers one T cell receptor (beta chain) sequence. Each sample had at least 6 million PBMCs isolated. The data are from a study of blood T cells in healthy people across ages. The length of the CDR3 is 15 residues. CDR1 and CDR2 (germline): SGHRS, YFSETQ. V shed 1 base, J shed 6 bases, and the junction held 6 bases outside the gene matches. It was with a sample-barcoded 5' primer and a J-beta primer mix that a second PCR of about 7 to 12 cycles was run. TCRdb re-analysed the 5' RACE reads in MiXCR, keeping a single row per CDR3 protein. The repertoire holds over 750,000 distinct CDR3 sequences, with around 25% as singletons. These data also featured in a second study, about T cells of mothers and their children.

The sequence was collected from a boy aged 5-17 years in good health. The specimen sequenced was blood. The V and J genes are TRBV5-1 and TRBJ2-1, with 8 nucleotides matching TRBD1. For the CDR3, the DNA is TGCGCCAGCAGCTTGAGACAGGGGTTTGGCAATGAGCAGTTCTTC. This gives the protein CASSLRQGFGNEQFF.